Following are 14 T cell receptor beta chains from one sample sequenced in a study of shared clonotypes between healthy human individuals. The data were produced by immunoSEQ multiplex PCR, yet TCRdb's version contains in-frame clones alone and is incomplete. Here the sample spans about 1 million clones, about 80% being singletons. Sequencing was carried out using memory CD4+ T cells sorted from blood. Stated subset: CD45RA-negative fraction. The receptors derive from a man between 18 and 35 years old in good health.

The chain is built from TRBV10-1 and TRBJ2-2, with a possible D match to TRBD2 (6 bases). Trimming left V 6 bases short and J 4 bases short, with 9 bases between. This CDR3 is built from 13 residues. Germline lookup yields CDR1 WNHNN and CDR2 SYGVQD (reference sequence). The CDR3 protein is CASRRGGTGELFF. The CDR3 nucleotides are TGCGCCAGCAGGCGGGGCGGCACCGGGGAGCTGTTTTTT.

V gene TRBV5-6 combines with J gene TRBJ1-2, with D hard to call. Between the trimmed V and J ends, which lost 4 bases and 7 bases, there was a span of 11 bases. The CDR3 totals 12 residues. Germline CDR1 is SGHDT and CDR2 is YYEEEE. Written as DNA, the CDR3 is TGTGCCAGCAGCCCAGCCTCGGTTGGCTACACCTTC. Its translation: CASSPASVGYTF.

This rearrangement joins TRBV2 to TRBJ1-5; 7 bases are shared with TRBD1. The germline CDR1 and CDR2 sequences are SNHLY and FYNNEI. The CDR3 has 14 amino acids. Unmatched junction bases numbered 6, after V lost 5 bases and J lost 5 bases. The CDR3 spells CASSRRQGYQPQHF. The CDR3 DNA sequence: TGTGCCAGCAGTAGGAGACAGGGTTATCAGCCCCAGCATTTT.

The genes are TRBV7-9 and TRBJ1-5; D possibly corresponds to TRBD1 (5 bases). Trimming took 5 bases from V and 9 from J, leaving 14 bases between them. Germline V gene lookup returns CDR1 SEHNR and CDR2 FQNEAQ (reference sequence). This CDR3 is 13 amino acids long. This CDR3 reads CASSRGGDWPQHF. The CDR3 region has the DNA TGTGCCAGCAGCCGCGGGGGGGATTGGCCCCAGCATTTT.

The table lists this clone with a few counts. Distinct nucleotide sequences in the sample also encode this CDR3. This chain uses TRBV7-2 with TRBJ2-7; D ambiguous. Germline values: CDR1 SGHTA, CDR2 FQGNSA. Trimming stripped 2 bases from V and 2 bases from J, with 10 bases between. The length of the CDR3 is 14 residues. The CDR3 coding sequence is TGTGCCAGCAGCTTATCTCCAGGTCCCTACGAGCAGTACTTC. Residues: CASSLSPGPYEQYF.

This chain joins TRBV7-9 and TRBJ2-2; D gene unclear. The CDR3 consists of 10 residues. The V and J ends lost 4 bases and 6 bases respectively, with 0 bases between them. The germline V gene has CDR1 SEHNR and CDR2 FQNEAQ (reference sequence). Written as DNA, the CDR3 is TGTGCCAGCAGCTCCGGGGAGCTGTTTTTT. This gives the protein CASSSGELFF.

The V gene is TRBV7-2, the J gene TRBJ2-1, with D possibly matching TRBD2 (5 bases). The germline V gene encodes CDR1 SGHTA and CDR2 FQGNSA. The CDR3 length is 13 residues. Deletions cut 4 bases from V and 5 bases from J, with 9 bases between. Here the CDR3 reads CASSSWRDNEQFF. CDR3 DNA sequence: TGTGCCAGCAGCTCTTGGCGGGACAATGAGCAGTTCTTC.

This clone was observed a few times. The chain has TRBV9 and TRBJ2-7, with D perhaps matching TRBD2 (6 bases). Germline V gene data show CDR1 as SGDLS and CDR2 as YYNGEE. Trimming cost V 0 bases and J 5 bases, with 21 bases left between them. This CDR3 region has 17 residues. CDR3 protein: CASSVESRGLALHEQYF. CDR3 coding DNA: TGTGCCAGCAGCGTAGAGTCTCGAGGGCTAGCGCTCCACGAGCAGTACTTC.

The chain recombines TRBV11-2 with TRBJ2-5; D gene ambiguous. The CDR3 extends over 15 amino acids. Germline CDR1 is SGHAT and CDR2 is FQNNGV. Trimming stripped 1 base from V and 2 bases from J, with 11 bases between. This CDR3 reads CASSLGATIQETQYF. The CDR3 DNA is TGTGCCAGCAGCTTAGGTGCTACTATACAAGAGACCCAGTACTTC.

The chain employs TRBV7-9 and TRBJ2-3; 8 bases align to TRBD1. The length of the CDR3 is 15 residues. Germline values: CDR1 SEHNR, CDR2 FQNEAQ (reference sequence). With 3 bases clipped from V and 0 bases from J, the junction kept 2 bases outside the gene matches. The CDR3 region is CASSLGQASTDTQYF. In DNA form, the CDR3 reads TGTGCCAGCAGCTTGGGACAGGCAAGCACAGATACGCAGTATTTT. The full variable domain, its missing parts supplied by reference TRBV7-9 and TRBJ2-3, is DTGVSQNPRHKITKRGQNVTFRCDPISEHNRLYWYRQTLGQGPEFLTYFQNEAQLEKSRLLSDRFSAERPKGSFSTLEIQRTEQGDSAMYLCASSLGQASTDTQYFGPGTRLTVL.

This chain joins TRBV5-1 and TRBJ2-3; TRBD1 is a possible D gene (5 bases). The V gene's germline CDR1 is SGHRS and CDR2 YFSETQ. V lost 0 bases and J lost 2, with 13 bases in between. The CDR3 sequence is 16 residues long. The CDR3 DNA reads as TGCGCCAGCAGCTTGGGGTCTCAGGGTACCACAGATACGCAGTATTTT. Translation: CASSLGSQGTTDTQYF.

The sample holds one count of this clone. The V and J genes are TRBV15 and TRBJ2-2, with a possible D match to TRBD2 (7 bases). Between the trimmed V and J ends, which lost 4 bases and 4 bases, there was a span of 13 bases. The CDR3 length is 15 residues. Germline V gives CDR1 LNHNV, CDR2 YYDKDF (reference sequence). CDR3 protein: CATSTGGPGTGELFF. The DNA of the CDR3 is TGTGCCACCAGCACCGGGGGGCCCGGCACCGGGGAGCTGTTTTTT.

This clone was detected only a few times. The rearrangement joins TRBV5-4 to TRBJ2-2; the D gene could be TRBD1 or TRBD2 (5 bases each). V dropped 0 bases and J dropped 4 bases, with 10 bases sitting between them. CDR1 is SGHNT and CDR2 is YYREEE in the germline V gene (reference sequence). The CDR3 has 15 amino acids. Here the CDR3 DNA reads TGTGCCAGCAGCTTGGAACCCGGGACCACCGGGGAGCTGTTTTTT. Translating it yields CASSLEPGTTGELFF.

V usage is TRBV5-8 and J usage is TRBJ2-5, with D possibly TRBD1 on 7 matching bases. The germline CDR1 and CDR2 sequences are SGHTS and YDEGEE. Trimming left V 1 base short and J 7 bases short, with 17 bases between. This CDR3 spans 15 amino acids. The CDR3 sequence: CASSLLRQGLGTQYF. The DNA of the CDR3 is TGTGCCAGCAGCTTGTTGCGACAGGGACTGGGGACCCAGTACTTC.